In its sample, the clone carrying this TCR beta chain is medium-sized (0.01 to 0.1%). Its antigen is not known. TRB rearrangements spanning V, D and J were amplified using mixed TRB-A/B primers. Each CDR3 protein is one row after TCRdb ran MiXCR on the multiplex PCR reads. The sample includes 9,000 to 13,000 distinct CDR3 sequences, less than 30% of them seen just once. These data belong to a study of T cell repertoires in aging, cancer and after chemotherapy. Study overall: Six age groups, ranging from 30 or younger to 70 or older, included the donors.

V lost 6 bases to trimming and J lost 10 bases; unmatched junction nucleotides: 9. The CDR3 is 14 amino acids. Germline loops: CDR1 MNHEY, CDR2 SVGAGI. The template was genomic DNA from peripheral blood, not RNA. Study outcomes and limitations: Loss of evenness, beyond lost richness, contributed to age-related TCR diversity decline in cancer patients. Age-matched healthy donors had significantly more diverse, less clonal blood TCR repertoires than untreated cancer patients. These repertoire data do not allow conclusions about immunological memory after chemotherapy.

The sample taken for sequencing was blood. The source is a human donor in good health. V is TRBV6-5 and J is TRBJ1-6, with 7 bases that match TRBD1. This CDR3 is CASRWRGRESPLHF. The CDR3 nucleotides read TGTGCCAGCAGATGGAGGGGGCGCGAATCACCCCTCCACTTT.